Presented here are 6 T cell receptor beta chains from one specimen sequenced in a study of cytomegalovirus exposure and HLA in healthy donors (dated by TCRdb to about 2017). The library was generated by the immunoSEQ multiplex PCR assay. For the multiplex PCR, a mixture combining 60 forward primers for TCR Vbeta segments and 13 reverse primers for TCR Jbeta segments was used. Here the immuneACCESS table is served through TCRdb, limited to in-frame sequences with V and J called. Missing clones are a known gap in these copies; in checked studies unresolved V genes cover under half, and the rest lacks a known reason. Recorded for this sample are 250,000 to 350,000 clones; 86% of them occurred a single time. The top ten clonotypes cover 3.5% to 4% of the sample. Sequenced material: PBMCs. The source is a man aged 40-55 years in good health and CMV-seropositive.

The rearrangement joins TRBV11-2 to TRBJ1-2, with D possibly matching TRBD1 (6 bases). Trimming took off 3 bases at V and 4 bases at J, with 12 bases between the two ends. The CDR3 spans 14 residues. CDR1 and CDR2 (germline): SGHAT, FQNNGV. The CDR3 loop is CASSLVGTSYGYTF. DNA of the CDR3: TGTGCCAGCAGCTTGGTAGGGACAAGCTATGGCTACACCTTC.

V gene TRBV6-1 combines with J gene TRBJ2-1, with D tentatively TRBD2 (5 bases). This CDR3 is built from 15 residues. V lost 1 base and J 3 bases, leaving 10 bases between the germline ends. Germline assignment: CDR1 MNHNS and CDR2 SASEGT. In nucleotides, the CDR3 is TGTGCCAGCAGTGAAGAACCGGGAAACTACAATGAGCAGTTCTTC. Translation gives CASSEEPGNYNEQFF.

This chain connects TRBV15 to TRBJ2-3, with TRBD2 matching over 8 bases. Germline CDR1 LNHNV, CDR2 YYDKDF (reference sequence). This CDR3 spans 14 amino acids. J gave up 6 bases and V 0 bases, and 2 bases lay outside the gene matches. CDR3 protein: CATSRDTSGDTQYF. The CDR3 nucleotides are TGTGCCACCAGCAGAGATACTAGCGGTGATACGCAGTATTTT.

This clone was picked up a small number of times. The same CDR3 also results from other DNA sequences found in this sample. The CDR3 region has the DNA TGCGCCAGCAGCTTAACAGGAAACACTGAAGCTTTCTTT. Amino acids: CASSLTGNTEAFF. The J gene is TRBJ1-1, the V gene TRBV5-1; a possible D gene is TRBD1 (5 bases). Trimming stripped 2 bases from V and 2 bases from J, with 7 bases between. Germline CDR1 and CDR2: SGHRS and YFSETQ. There are 13 residues in the CDR3. Based on the CDR3 plus reference TRBV5-1 and TRBJ1-1, the full variable domain is KAGVTQTPRYLIKTRGQQVTLSCSPISGHRSVSWYQQTPGQGLQFLFEYFSETQRNKGNFPGRFSGRQFSNSRSEMNVSTLELGDSALYLCASSLTGNTEAFFGQGTRLTVV.

V is TRBV5-1 and J is TRBJ2-6; D not certain. V lost 2 bases, J lost 1 base, and 7 bases lay in between. The CDR3 runs 15 residues. CDR1 SGHRS and CDR2 YFSETQ come from the germline V gene. The CDR3 protein is CASSFPGSGANVLTF. The DNA of the CDR3 is TGCGCCAGCAGCTTTCCCGGGTCTGGGGCCAACGTCCTGACTTTC.

The V call is TRBV29-1, the J call TRBJ2-7; tentatively, D is TRBD1 (7 bases). Germline assignment: CDR1 SQVTM and CDR2 ANQGSEA. The CDR3 extends over 12 amino acids. V lost 6 bases and J 3 bases, leaving 12 bases between the germline ends. This CDR3 is CSVGGQLYEQYF. DNA of the CDR3: TGCAGCGTCGGGGGACAGCTCTACGAGCAGTACTTC.